What follows are 11 T cell receptor beta chains derived from one specimen sequenced in a study of graft-versus-host responses after intestinal transplantation. These TCRs' antigens remain unknown. Some clones are missing from TCRdb's copy, which holds only in-frame ones; the method was immunoSEQ multiplex PCR. Of 84,000 or so clones in the sample, 82% were seen once. The sequencing used unstimulated CD4+ T cells sorted from spleen or lymph node cells, collected before intestinal transplant. The receptors originated from a human donor who received an intestinal transplant.

V usage is TRBV7-9 and J usage is TRBJ2-1; 8 nucleotides align to TRBD2. The V gene's germline CDR1 is SEHNR and CDR2 FQNEAQ (reference sequence). The ends lost 6 bases at V and 3 bases at J; junction bases unmatched: 7. This CDR3 is 15 amino acids long. The chain's CDR3 is CASRRLAIHYNEQFF. DNA for the CDR3: TGTGCCAGCAGGCGACTAGCGATTCACTACAATGAGCAGTTCTTC.

This rearrangement joins TRBV28 to TRBJ1-2; a possible D gene is TRBD1 (5 bases). With 4 bases removed from V and 0 bases from J, the gap between germline ends came to 12 bases. Germline loops: CDR1 MDHEN, CDR2 SYDVKM. The CDR3 contains 15 residues. CDR3: CASSSLREANYGYTF. Here the CDR3 DNA reads TGTGCCAGCAGTTCACTCAGGGAAGCTAACTATGGCTACACCTTC.

The J gene is TRBJ2-2, the V gene TRBV19, with 12 bases aligning to TRBD2. Germline V gives CDR1 LNHDA, CDR2 SQIVND (reference sequence). The CDR3 has 16 amino acids. V was clipped by 6 bases and J by 0 bases; unmatched bases: 2. CDR3 DNA sequence: TGTGCCAGTAGCGCTAGCGGGAGGGCGAACACCGGGGAGCTGTTTTTT. Its translation: CASSASGRANTGELFF.

The J gene is TRBJ2-2, the V gene TRBV5-1; D is perhaps TRBD2 (6 bases). The CDR3 spans 16 residues. V lost 6 bases and J lost 4, with 19 bases in between. Germline lookup yields CDR1 SGHRS and CDR2 YFSETQ. CDR3 DNA: TGCGCCAGCACCCTGGGGACGGGAGTGAGCACCGGGGAGCTGTTTTTT. This codes for CASTLGTGVSTGELFF.

The chain couples TRBV9 to TRBJ1-3; a weak D match, TRBD1 (5 bases). V was pared by 3 bases and J by 0 bases, with 13 bases between. Germline lookup yields CDR1 SGDLS and CDR2 YYNGEE. The CDR3 contains 16 residues. This CDR3 reads CASSAAGRYSGNTIYF. The CDR3 DNA is TGTGCCAGCAGCGCGGCGGGACGGTACTCTGGAAACACCATATATTTT.

The chain couples TRBV28 to TRBJ2-7, with TRBD1 matching over 10 bases. Germline CDR1 and CDR2: MDHEN and SYDVKM. The V segment lost 7 bases and the J segment 4 bases; nucleotides outside the gene matches: 7. The CDR3 is 14 residues long. The CDR3 DNA is TGTGCCAGCACCTCGGGACAGGGGTTATACGAGCAGTACTTC. Protein sequence: CASTSGQGLYEQYF.

The CDR3 reads CASSRDRAVYEQYF. The CDR3 DNA reads as TGTGCCAGCAGTCGCGACAGGGCGGTCTACGAGCAGTACTTC. This sequence joins TRBV28 and TRBJ2-7; 7 bases line up with TRBD1. CDR1 is MDHEN, CDR2 SYDVKM, per germline. V lost 5 bases, J lost 3 bases, and 7 bases stayed unmatched. This CDR3 contains 14 residues.

The chain links TRBV5-1 to TRBJ2-1; 10 bases fit TRBD2. After removal of 0 bases from V and 5 bases from J, the junction contained 5 bases not matched to a gene. The CDR3 consists of 16 residues. Germline V lookup: CDR1 SGHRS, CDR2 YFSETQ. CDR3 region: CASSLVGLADNNEQFF. In nucleotides, the CDR3 is TGCGCCAGCAGCTTGGTAGGACTAGCGGATAACAATGAGCAGTTCTTC.

CDR3 sequence reads: CASSTGLADTQYF. The CDR3 coding sequence is TGTGCCAGCAGCACGGGACTAGCAGATACGCAGTATTTT. The genes are TRBV7-9 and TRBJ2-3, with 8 bases fitting TRBD2. CDR1 and CDR2 from the germline V gene are SEHNR and FQNEAQ (reference sequence). The trim removed 5 bases at V and 4 bases at J, leaving 2 bases unmatched. This CDR3 is built from 13 residues.

A word on this clone: Other DNA sequences within the sample encode an identical CDR3. The V gene is TRBV28, the J gene TRBJ2-7, with TRBD1 matching over 8 bases. Germline V lookup: CDR1 MDHEN, CDR2 SYDVKM. CDR3 length equals 15 residues. The trim removed 5 bases at V and 2 bases at J, leaving 8 bases unmatched. The CDR3 sequence is CASSPRGTGTYEQYF. CDR3 nucleotide sequence: TGTGCCAGCAGTCCCCGGGGGACAGGAACCTACGAGCAGTACTTC.

This chain links TRBV7-3 with TRBJ2-2; TRBD1 agrees at 9 bases. The ends lost 4 bases at V and 6 bases at J; junction bases unmatched: 6. CDR1 and CDR2 (germline): SGHTA, FQGTGA. This CDR3 spans 15 amino acids. CDR3 nucleotide sequence: TGTGCCAGCAGCTCGGGCAGGACAGGGGCCGGGGAGCTGTTTTTT. Translating it yields CASSSGRTGAGELFF.